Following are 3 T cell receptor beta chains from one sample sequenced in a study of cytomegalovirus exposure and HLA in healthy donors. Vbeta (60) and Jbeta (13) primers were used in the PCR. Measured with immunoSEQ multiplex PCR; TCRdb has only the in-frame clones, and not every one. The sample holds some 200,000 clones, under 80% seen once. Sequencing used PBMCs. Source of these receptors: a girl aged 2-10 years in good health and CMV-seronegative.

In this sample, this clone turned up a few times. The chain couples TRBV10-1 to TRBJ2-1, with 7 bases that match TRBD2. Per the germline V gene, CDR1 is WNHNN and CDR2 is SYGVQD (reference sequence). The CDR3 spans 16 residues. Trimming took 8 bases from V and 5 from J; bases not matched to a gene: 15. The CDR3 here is CASSWSESGANNEQFF. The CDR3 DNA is TGCGCCAGCTCGTGGTCCGAGAGCGGGGCAAACAATGAGCAGTTCTTC.

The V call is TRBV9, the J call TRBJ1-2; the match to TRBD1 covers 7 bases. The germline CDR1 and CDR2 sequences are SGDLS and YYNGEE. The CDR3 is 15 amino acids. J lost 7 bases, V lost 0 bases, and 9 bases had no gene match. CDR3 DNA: TGTGCCAGCAGCGTAGAAGGGGGCGCTATCTCTGGCTACACCTTC. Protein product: CASSVEGGAISGYTF.

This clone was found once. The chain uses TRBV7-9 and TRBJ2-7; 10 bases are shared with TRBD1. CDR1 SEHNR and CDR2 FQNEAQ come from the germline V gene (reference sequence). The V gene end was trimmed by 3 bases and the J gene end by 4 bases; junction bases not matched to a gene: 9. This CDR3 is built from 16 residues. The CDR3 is CASSLGAGTGAYEQYF. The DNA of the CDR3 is TGTGCCAGCAGCTTGGGGGCCGGGACAGGGGCGTACGAGCAGTACTTC.